The 20 T cell receptor beta chains below all came from one sample that was sequenced in a study of response to subunit inactivated influenza vaccine. One entry per CDR3 protein, called by TCRdb with MiXCR from the RT-PCR reads. Of over 650,000 distinct CDR3 sequences listed, 15% to 20% are singletons. Sample: PBMCs from blood, taken about 5 days after vaccination. The receptors come from a man between 45 and 60 years old who received an inactivated influenza vaccine.

V gene TRBV3-1 combines with J gene TRBJ2-7; D may be TRBD1 (5 bases). Trimming cost V 4 bases and J 0 bases, with 13 bases left between them. Germline V lookup: CDR1 LGHDT, CDR2 YNNKEL (reference sequence). The CDR3 sequence is 15 residues long. The CDR3 DNA sequence: TGTGCCAGCAGCCCGACCGACAGAAGCTCCTACGAGCAGTACTTC. It codes for CASSPTDRSSYEQYF.

V and J are TRBV28 and TRBJ2-7; D is uncertain. CDR1 MDHEN and CDR2 SYDVKM come from the germline V gene. V was trimmed by 2 bases and J by 3 bases, leaving 8 bases between them. The CDR3 runs 13 residues. This chain's CDR3 is CASSLLRDYEQYF. The CDR3 DNA reads TGTGCCAGCAGTTTACTCCGTGACTACGAGCAGTACTTC.

The chain is built from TRBV12-3 or TRBV12-4 and TRBJ1-5; the D is unclear. The CDR3 has 13 residues. Trimming shortened V by 3 bases and J by 5 bases, and 8 bases separated the two germline ends. The CDR3 loop is CASSFLNHQPQHF. The CDR3 DNA reads as TGTGCCAGCAGTTTCTTAAATCATCAGCCCCAGCATTTT.

This chain links TRBV12-3 or TRBV12-4 with TRBJ2-5; 9 bases agree with TRBD1. J lost 5 bases, V lost 5 bases, and 9 bases had no gene match. This CDR3 is built from 15 residues. This CDR3 reads CASSAQDRGGETQYF. DNA for the CDR3: TGTGCCAGCAGTGCGCAGGACAGGGGAGGGGAGACCCAGTACTTC.

This chain connects TRBV7-2 to TRBJ2-4; D perhaps matches TRBD2 (5 bases). This CDR3 contains 13 residues. Germline V gene data show CDR1 as SGHTA and CDR2 as FQGNSA. The ends were cut back, 5 bases at V and 9 bases at J, with 14 bases in the middle. The CDR3 DNA reads as TGTGCCAGCAGCCCTAACAGCGGAGGCATTCAGTACTTC. Translating gives CASSPNSGGIQYF.

The genes are TRBV6-1 and TRBJ1-1; weak D call: TRBD1 (5 bases). The CDR3 runs to 11 residues. Germline-derived CDR1 and CDR2 are MNHNS and SASEGT. The V end lost 8 bases, the J end lost 10 bases, and 14 bases lay between the germline ends. The CDR3 sequence is CASGTRQGAFF. As DNA, the CDR3 is TGTGCCAGCGGAACACGGCAGGGAGCTTTCTTT.

This clonotype was picked up many times. CDR3 sequence reads: CASSETSGYNEQFF. In nucleotides, the CDR3 is TGTGCCAGCAGCGAAACTAGCGGGTACAATGAGCAGTTCTTC. This sequence joins TRBV12-3 or TRBV12-4 and TRBJ2-1; 9 positions agree with TRBD2. Trimming at V came to 6 bases and at J to 4 bases, leaving 4 bases not matched to a gene. The CDR3 is made up of 14 amino acids.

The V gene is TRBV6-2 or TRBV6-3, the J gene TRBJ2-1, with 14 positions matching TRBD2. Germline V gene sequence: CDR1 MNHEY, CDR2 SVGEGT. The CDR3 is 17 amino acids. J lost 4 bases, V lost 6 bases, and 8 bases had no gene match. The CDR3 loop is CASSWGLAGALYNEQFF. The CDR3 DNA reads TGTGCCAGCAGCTGGGGACTAGCGGGAGCTCTTTACAATGAGCAGTTCTTC.

This clonotype was counted between two and nine times. Given a much more abundant clone one base away, this may be a read error. The V call is TRBV7-2, the J call TRBJ2-7; 7 bases line up with TRBD2. The CDR3 runs to 12 residues. Germline V gene sequence: CDR1 SGHTA, CDR2 FQGNSA. This CDR3 is CPSSPGGYEQYF. CDR3 bases: TGTCCCAGCAGCCCGGGGGGCTACGAGCAGTACTTC.

This clonotype showed up just a few times. The rearrangement links TRBV24-1 to TRBJ2-5; 9 nucleotides agree with TRBD1. This CDR3 has 14 amino acids. The germline V gene encodes CDR1 KGHDR and CDR2 SFDVKD. J was trimmed by 1 base and V by 4 bases; bases with no gene match: 0. CDR3 protein: CATSETGGQETQYF. CDR3 bases: TGTGCCACCAGTGAGACAGGGGGCCAAGAGACCCAGTACTTC.

This chain links TRBV6-1 with TRBJ1-5; a possible D gene is TRBD1 (6 bases). V dropped 1 base and J dropped 6 bases, with 10 bases sitting between them. CDR1 MNHNS and CDR2 SASEGT come from the germline V gene. This CDR3 has 14 residues. The CDR3 is CASSEVEGGQPQHF. In DNA form, the CDR3 reads TGTGCCAGCAGTGAAGTCGAGGGGGGTCAGCCCCAGCATTTT.

This clonotype was observed at least ten times. The CDR3 reads CASFEGAELEAFF. CDR3 nucleotides: TGTGCCAGCTTTGAGGGGGCGGAATTGGAAGCTTTCTTT. V usage is TRBV28 and J usage is TRBJ1-1; 7 nucleotides agree with TRBD1. CDR1 MDHEN and CDR2 SYDVKM come from the germline V gene. Unmatched junction bases numbered 11, after V lost 8 bases and J lost 8 bases. The CDR3 runs 13 residues.

This clonotype turned up a few times. In DNA form, the CDR3 reads TGTGCCACCAGCGCGAGCGGGAGTTTTTCCGAGCAGTACTTC. Its protein product is CATSASGSFSEQYF. The chain links TRBV15 to TRBJ2-7, with TRBD2 matching over 8 bases. Trimming removed 5 bases from V and 6 bases from J; junction bases left unmatched: 9. The length of the CDR3 is 14 residues. Germline CDR1 and CDR2: LNHNV and YYDKDF (reference sequence).

This clonotype was seen a few times. The rearrangement links TRBV5-5 to TRBJ2-1, with 10 positions matching TRBD2. V gave up 4 bases and J gave up 3 bases; unmatched junction bases: 4. Germline CDR1 SGHKS, CDR2 YYEKEE (reference sequence). The CDR3 length is 15 residues. DNA for the CDR3: TGTGCCAGCAGCAAATCTAGCGGGGGCTACAATGAGCAGTTCTTC. It specifies CASSKSSGGYNEQFF.

This clonotype was recorded at least ten times. J is TRBJ1-2 and V is TRBV12-3 or TRBV12-4; no firm D call. Deletions cut 1 base from V and 2 bases from J, with 5 bases between. The CDR3 covers 13 residues. This CDR3 is CASSLDKNYGYTF. CDR3 coding DNA: TGTGCCAGCAGTTTAGACAAAAACTATGGCTACACCTTC.

The rearrangement joins TRBV11-3 to TRBJ2-5; D not resolved. Germline CDR1 and CDR2: SGHNT and YENEEA. V gave up 5 bases and J gave up 4 bases, with 11 bases separating them. This CDR3 has 13 amino acids. The CDR3 DNA reads as TGTGCCAGCAGCCCAGCTGCCTCAGAGACCCAGTACTTC. As protein: CASSPAASETQYF.

The chain employs TRBV20-1 and TRBJ2-7; 8 nucleotides line up with TRBD2. V was pared by 5 bases and J by 3 bases, with 6 bases of the junction left unmatched. The length of the CDR3 is 13 residues. Germline CDR1 and CDR2: DFQATT and SNEGSKA (reference sequence). CDR3 in amino acids: CSAREGSGYEQYF. CDR3 nucleotides: TGCAGTGCTCGGGAGGGGTCCGGCTACGAGCAGTACTTC.

The sample holds a few counts of this clonotype. The chain couples TRBV10-3 to TRBJ1-1; TRBD1 matches 7 bases. V was clipped by 7 bases and J by 0 bases; unmatched bases: 2. This CDR3 contains 13 residues. Germline V gene lookup returns CDR1 ENHRY and CDR2 SYGVKD. The CDR3 region has the DNA TGTGCCATCAAGGGACAGATGAACACTGAAGCTTTCTTT. This encodes CAIKGQMNTEAFF.

This rearrangement joins TRBV4-2 to TRBJ2-3, with D possibly being TRBD2 (5 bases). Per the germline V gene, CDR1 is LGHNA and CDR2 is YNFKEQ. CDR3 length equals 15 residues. V shed 3 bases and J shed 2 bases, with 12 bases lying between them. The CDR3 DNA reads as TGTGCCAGCAGCCAGCCCATAGCGTCCACAGATACGCAGTATTTT. Residues: CASSQPIASTDTQYF.

The sample holds many counts of this clonotype. The chain has TRBV20-1 and TRBJ2-2, with unresolved D. V was pared by 4 bases and J by 3 bases, with 9 bases between. The V gene's germline CDR1 is DFQATT and CDR2 SNEGSKA (reference sequence). The CDR3 totals 13 residues. The CDR3 spells CSAKDGYTGELFF. The CDR3 bases are TGCAGTGCTAAGGACGGATACACCGGGGAGCTGTTTTTT.